The clone carrying this T cell receptor (beta chain) was seen repeatedly, ten times or more. TCRdb fed the 5' RACE reads into MiXCR, producing one record per CDR3 protein. The sample has tens of thousands of distinct CDR3 sequences, over 5.5% seen once. The sample belongs to a study of CD8 T cells in ankylosing spondylitis. Sequenced input: blood, either unsorted or a sorted T cell fraction (not recorded which). This receptor was obtained from a male donor with ankylosing spondylitis or in good health (not recorded which).

For the CDR3, the DNA is TGTGCCAGCAGCCAAGCGGTCAGATTCTACGAGCAGTACTTC. Its protein is CASSQAVRFYEQYF. The chain employs TRBV3-1 and TRBJ2-7; no firm D call. Germline V gene sequence: CDR1 LGHDT, CDR2 YNNKEL (reference sequence). The CDR3 covers 14 residues. The germline V and J ends were trimmed by 1 base and 3 bases, with 10 bases remaining between them.